Sequencing of this TCR beta chain was carried out in a study of cytomegalovirus exposure and HLA in healthy donors. Study observations and caveats: For cytomegalovirus status, the classifier reportedly gave diagnoses with high specificity and sensitivity. An ancestry cluster, one associated with Asian ancestry, reportedly showed fewer N-insertions than the approximately 650-donor mean in a later analysis.

Turning to this clone: What it binds is not known.

Despite likely unrecorded immune exposures, the donors were nominally healthy at the time of sampling. Amplification used 60 Vbeta primers and 13 Jbeta primers. Only in-frame clones appear in the TCRdb table, and some are missing; sequencing was by immunoSEQ multiplex PCR. The repertoire consists of under 200,000 clones, with more than 75% occurring once and the leading ten covering more than 0.35%. The V gene's germline CDR1 is GTSNPN and CDR2 SVGIG (reference sequence). The CDR3 has 15 residues. V shed 0 bases and J 1 base; nucleotides not matched to a gene: 0. This sequence was found in a male donor in good health and CMV-seropositive. Sequencing input: PBMCs. This sequence joins TRBV30 and TRBJ2-2; 9 bases map to TRBD2. The CDR3 sequence: CAWSVSGGNTGELFF. CDR3 DNA sequence: TGTGCCTGGAGTGTTAGCGGGGGGAACACCGGGGAGCTGTTTTTT. Supplemented by reference TRBV30 and TRBJ2-2, the full variable domain reads SQTIHQWPATLVQPVGSPLSLECTVEGTSNPNLYWYRQAAGRGLQLLFYSVGIGQISSEVPQNLSASRPQDRQFILSSKKLLLSDSGFYLCAWSVSGGNTGELFFGEGSRLTVL.